A single sample gave rise to the 32 T cell receptor beta chains below, sequenced in a study of TIL therapy for anti-PD-1-resistant metastatic lung cancer. The sample's time point: pre-treatment sample, taken before nivolumab and TIL therapy. Sequencing used immunoSEQ v3. Profiling relied on immunoSEQ multiplex PCR, and the TCRdb table lists in-frame clones only, not all of them. The sample records just under 60,000 clones, around 69% being singletons. The sample consisted of blood, taken at baseline. All receptors come from a person between 30 and 79 years old with non-small cell lung cancer.

The gene calls are TRBV6-1 and TRBJ1-5; D uncertain. Germline CDR1 and CDR2: MNHNS and SASEGT. CDR3 length equals 11 residues. The V and J ends lost 9 bases and 5 bases respectively, with 8 bases between them. CDR3 nucleotide sequence: TGTGCCAGGGGGTGGGATCAGCCCCAGCATTTT. It encodes CARGWDQPQHF.

CDR3 bases: TGTGCCAGCAGTGAAAGAGGCCTAGCGGGCTACAATGAGCAGTTCTTC. It specifies CASSERGLAGYNEQFF. The V call is TRBV2, the J call TRBJ2-1; TRBD2 agrees at 8 bases. Germline loops: CDR1 SNHLY, CDR2 FYNNEI. Losses at the gene ends were 2 bases for V and 3 bases for J; bases not matched to a gene: 6. The CDR3 spans 16 residues.

The gene calls are TRBV7-2 and TRBJ2-7; D gene ambiguous. The CDR3 loop spans 13 amino acids. Trimming pared 0 bases from V and 7 bases from J, leaving 10 bases between. The germline V gene has CDR1 SGHTA and CDR2 FQGNSA. CDR3 protein: CASSLAPRAEQYF. DNA for the CDR3: TGTGCCAGCAGCTTAGCTCCCCGGGCTGAGCAGTACTTC.

The rearrangement uses TRBV6-1 and TRBJ1-5; D ambiguous. There are 16 residues in the CDR3. V shed 2 bases and J shed 1 base, with 12 bases lying between them. Germline V lookup: CDR1 MNHNS, CDR2 SASEGT. This chain's CDR3 is CASSELSNYSNQPQHF. DNA for the CDR3: TGTGCCAGCAGTGAACTCTCGAACTACAGCAATCAGCCCCAGCATTTT.

V gene TRBV11-2 combines with J gene TRBJ1-4, with D hard to call. Germline CDR1 and CDR2: SGHAT and FQNNGV. Trimming took off 5 bases at V and 8 bases at J, with 15 bases between the two ends. The CDR3 runs to 14 residues. CDR3 residues: CASSPNGLYEKLFF. CDR3 bases: TGTGCCAGCAGCCCAAATGGGTTGTACGAAAAACTGTTTTTT.

For the CDR3, the DNA is TGCAGCGTTGATCGGACATCCCAAGAGACCCAGTACTTC. This sequence encodes CSVDRTSQETQYF. The rearrangement uses TRBV29-1 and TRBJ2-5, with a tentative D call TRBD1 (5 bases). The CDR3 has 13 residues. Germline V lookup: CDR1 SQVTM, CDR2 ANQGSEA. Deletions cut 3 bases from V and 1 base from J, with 9 bases between.

The gene calls are TRBV5-5 and TRBJ2-7; TRBD2 is a possible D gene (7 bases). CDR1 SGHKS and CDR2 YYEKEE come from the germline V gene (reference sequence). CDR3 length equals 14 residues. Trimming took 0 bases from V and 9 from J, leaving 16 bases between them. As DNA, the CDR3 is TGTGCCAGCAGCTTGGCCCTTTACAGGGAGGGGCAGTACTTC. Its protein product is CASSLALYREGQYF.

The chain joins TRBV10-2 to TRBJ1-2; D gene uncertain. V lost 5 bases to trimming and J lost 3 bases, with 10 bases between them. The CDR3 length is 13 residues. Germline CDR1 is WSHSY and CDR2 is SAAADI. DNA of the CDR3: TGCGCCAGCAGTTCCGGGCCGTACTATGGCTACACCTTC. It translates to CASSSGPYYGYTF.

This clone was observed a handful of times. The rearrangement joins TRBV2 to TRBJ2-7; D remains unclear. Germline V CDR1 and CDR2: SNHLY, FYNNEI. V gave up 5 bases and J gave up 2 bases, with 4 bases separating them. The CDR3 contains 11 residues. CDR3 sequence (DNA): TGTGCCAGCAGTATCGCCTACGAGCAGTACTTC. This gives the protein CASSIAYEQYF. Full variable domain (missing parts from reference TRBV2 and TRBJ2-7): EPEVTQTPSHQVTQMGQEVILRCVPISNHLYFYWYRQILGQKVEFLVSFYNNEISEKSEIFDDQFSVERPDGSNFTLKIRSTKLEDSAMYFCASSIAYEQYFGPGTRLTVT.

The chain joins TRBV18 to TRBJ2-5; D might be TRBD1 (6 bases). This CDR3 comprises 15 residues. The V end lost 0 bases, the J end lost 0 bases, and 8 bases lay between the germline ends. CDR1 KGHSH and CDR2 LQKENI come from the germline V gene. DNA for the CDR3: TGTGCCAGCTCACCACCTAGACAGGACCAAGAGACCCAGTACTTC. Its protein product is CASSPPRQDQETQYF. The full variable domain, completed using reference TRBV18 and TRBJ2-5, is NAGVMQNPRHLVRRRGQEARLRCSPMKGHSHVYWYRQLPEEGLKFMVYLQKENIIDESGMPKERFSAEFPKEGPSILRIQQVVRGDSAAYFCASSPPRQDQETQYFGPGTRLLVL.

This rearrangement joins TRBV5-1 to TRBJ2-3, with 12 bases lining up with TRBD2. The germline CDR1 and CDR2 sequences are SGHRS and YFSETQ. This CDR3 spans 16 amino acids. Unmatched junction bases numbered 7, after V lost 4 bases and J lost 4 bases. The CDR3 region is CASSPNLAGGPDTQYF. The CDR3 DNA sequence: TGCGCCAGCAGCCCAAACCTAGCGGGGGGGCCAGATACGCAGTATTTT.

V and J are TRBV6-5 and TRBJ2-7; D gene unclear. Germline loops: CDR1 MNHEY, CDR2 SVGAGI. The V end lost 2 bases, the J end lost 11 bases, and 25 bases lay between the germline ends. This CDR3 comprises 16 residues. CDR3 DNA sequence: TGTGCCAGCAGTTACATTCCCCGGGCCGGCCGTATTGTTAAGTACTTC. It is translated as CASSYIPRAGRIVKYF.

This sequence joins TRBV5-4 and TRBJ2-1; D is ambiguous. CDR1 is SGHNT, CDR2 YYREEE, per germline (reference sequence). The length of the CDR3 is 15 residues. V was clipped by 1 base and J by 0 bases, with 8 bases between them. The CDR3 region has the DNA TGTGCCAGCAGCTTGCCCAGAGGCTCCTACAATGAGCAGTTCTTC. Encoded protein: CASSLPRGSYNEQFF.

This chain joins TRBV2 and TRBJ2-7, with TRBD2 matching 10 bases. The CDR3 loop spans 17 amino acids. CDR1 is SNHLY and CDR2 is FYNNEI in the germline V gene. V lost 2 bases, J lost 2 bases, and 9 bases stayed unmatched. Here the CDR3 DNA reads TGTGCCAGCAGTGAAAAAGGACTAGCGGATTTTACCTACGAGCAGTACTTC. Its protein is CASSEKGLADFTYEQYF.

The V call is TRBV15, the J call TRBJ2-3; TRBD2 is a possible D gene (5 bases). V lost 3 bases, J lost 1 base, and 5 bases lay in between. CDR1 is LNHNV, CDR2 YYDKDF, per germline (reference sequence). This CDR3 is built from 13 residues. The CDR3 DNA is TGTGCCACCAGCAGGGGAGGCACAGATACGCAGTATTTT. Encoded protein: CATSRGGTDTQYF.

The chain uses TRBV19 and TRBJ1-1, with D unresolved. Germline values: CDR1 LNHDA, CDR2 SQIVND (reference sequence). This CDR3 spans 12 amino acids. Here the CDR3 reads CGTADGYTEAFF. The DNA for the CDR3 is TGTGGTACCGCCGATGGATACACTGAAGCTTTCTTT. Based on the CDR3 plus reference TRBV19 and TRBJ1-1, the full variable domain is DGGITQSPKYLFRKEGQNVTLSCEQNLNHDAMYWYRQDPGQGLRLIYYSQIVNDFQKGDIAEGYSVSREKKESFPLTVTSAQKNPTAFYLCGTADGYTEAFFGQGTRLTVV.

In this sample, this clone turned up a few times. The J gene is TRBJ1-1, the V gene TRBV19, with 9 positions matching TRBD1. Germline loops: CDR1 LNHDA, CDR2 SQIVND (reference sequence). This CDR3 contains 17 residues. V trimming: 5 bases; J trimming: 11 bases; junction bases outside the gene matches: 21. The DNA for the CDR3 is TGTGCCAGTAGTCCTCGTCCCGGGACAGGGAGAGGGTTTGGCGCTTTCTTT. Translated: CASSPRPGTGRGFGAFF.

The chain recombines TRBV5-1 with TRBJ2-1, with D tentatively TRBD1 or TRBD2 (5 bases each). The germline V and J ends were trimmed by 4 bases and 9 bases, with 14 bases remaining between them. The germline V gene encodes CDR1 SGHRS and CDR2 YFSETQ. CDR3 length equals 13 residues. In DNA, the CDR3 is TGCGCCAGCAGCCCCTCCATGGGGGTTGAGCAGTTCTTC. Its translation: CASSPSMGVEQFF.

This clone appeared once. The genes are TRBV11-2 and TRBJ2-1, with D possibly being TRBD2 (5 bases). The V gene lost 4 bases and the J gene lost 7 bases, with 8 bases spanning the gap. This CDR3 region has 12 residues. Germline V gene data show CDR1 as SGHAT and CDR2 as FQNNGV. Here the CDR3 DNA reads TGTGCCAGCAGCTCTACGGGGAATGAGCAGTTCTTC. Amino acid sequence: CASSSTGNEQFF.

This clone has at least ten counts. V usage is TRBV11-2 and J usage is TRBJ1-1; D is undetermined. V lost 3 bases to trimming and J lost 5 bases, with 10 bases between them. Germline V gives CDR1 SGHAT, CDR2 FQNNGV. This CDR3 is 13 amino acids long. The CDR3 region is CASSFQVRTEAFF. The CDR3, as DNA: TGTGCCAGCAGCTTTCAGGTTAGAACTGAAGCTTTCTTT.

The chain combines TRBV5-1 with TRBJ2-1, with TRBD1 matching 8 bases. The V segment lost 4 bases and the J segment 1 base; nucleotides outside the gene matches: 4. The CDR3 has 15 amino acids. Germline CDR1 SGHRS, CDR2 YFSETQ. CDR3 residues: CASSKDRGSYNEQFF. CDR3 coding DNA: TGCGCCAGCAGCAAAGACAGGGGTTCCTACAATGAGCAGTTCTTC.

The chain couples TRBV27 to TRBJ2-5, with D hard to call. With 2 bases removed from V and 0 bases from J, the gap between germline ends came to 7 bases. The CDR3 has 14 residues. Germline loops: CDR1 MNHEY, CDR2 SMNVEV (reference sequence). The CDR3 is CASSLGRYQETQYF. CDR3 bases: TGTGCCAGCAGTTTAGGCAGGTACCAAGAGACCCAGTACTTC.

The genes are TRBV5-1 and TRBJ2-2, with TRBD2 matching 7 bases. The junction had 12 bases not matched to a gene; V was cut back by 3 bases and J by 4 bases. Germline CDR1 and CDR2: SGHRS and YFSETQ. This CDR3 region has 17 residues. In nucleotides, the CDR3 is TGCGCCAGCAGCTGGAGAGGTGGTGGCGGGGGCACCGGGGAGCTGTTTTTT. It is translated as CASSWRGGGGGTGELFF.

This chain links TRBV9 with TRBJ2-7; 9 bases match TRBD1. This CDR3 region has 15 residues. V was pared by 3 bases and J by 4 bases, with 8 bases of the junction left unmatched. The V gene's germline CDR1 is SGDLS and CDR2 YYNGEE. The CDR3 nucleotides read TGTGCCAGCAGCGCCGGCGGGACAGGGAAATACGAGCAGTACTTC. Protein product: CASSAGGTGKYEQYF.

V is TRBV30 and J is TRBJ2-3; no firm D call. From germline, CDR1 is GTSNPN and CDR2 SVGIG (reference sequence). Trimming removed 2 bases from V and 4 bases from J, with 4 bases in between. CDR3 size: 11 residues. CDR3 DNA: TGTGCCTGGAGTTGGGCAGATACGCAGTATTTT. Protein product: CAWSWADTQYF.

The V gene is TRBV6-5, the J gene TRBJ1-5; no clear D gene. This CDR3 comprises 11 residues. Trimming cost V 5 bases and J 11 bases, with 10 bases left between them. Germline V gene sequence: CDR1 MNHEY, CDR2 SVGAGI. The CDR3 here is CASSEFSSQHF. The CDR3 coding sequence is TGTGCCAGCAGTGAGTTCTCCTCCCAGCATTTT.

This clone is termed medium-sized (0.01 to 0.1%). Other DNA sequences in this specimen translate into the identical CDR3. The chain combines TRBV7-2 with TRBJ1-5; 8 positions match TRBD1. J lost 1 base, V lost 3 bases, and 2 bases had no gene match. This CDR3 is 15 amino acids long. Germline V gives CDR1 SGHTA, CDR2 FQGNSA. The CDR3 bases are TGTGCCAGCAGCTTGCGGACAGGGAGCAATCAGCCCCAGCATTTT. Amino acid sequence: CASSLRTGSNQPQHF.

A note on this clone: Sequence at one end of the junction differs from germline and may be a read error. The chain is built from TRBV6-6 and TRBJ2-2; no clear D gene. The CDR3 is 14 amino acids. Germline V lookup: CDR1 MNHNY, CDR2 SVGAGI (reference sequence). The CDR3: CASSDSSNTGELFF. The DNA for the CDR3 is TGTGCCAGCAGTGACTCCTCGAACACCGGGGAGCTGTTTTTT.

The CDR3 here is CASSGGARGTQYF. The CDR3 bases are TGTGCCAGCAGTGGGGGGGCGAGGGGTACGCAGTATTTT. V usage is TRBV2 and J usage is TRBJ2-3; the D gene could be TRBD1 or TRBD2 (6 bases each). CDR1 is SNHLY, CDR2 FYNNEI, per germline. CDR3 size: 13 residues. V lost 4 bases and J lost 8, with 13 bases in between.

V usage is TRBV11-3 and J usage is TRBJ2-5; the D is unclear. Trimming pared 5 bases from V and 2 bases from J, leaving 15 bases between. Germline lookup yields CDR1 SGHNT and CDR2 YENEEA. CDR3 length: 15 amino acids. The CDR3 protein is CASSAAGAVQETQYF. As DNA, the CDR3 is TGTGCCAGCAGCGCCGCCGGTGCAGTTCAAGAGACCCAGTACTTC.

V usage is TRBV29-1 and J usage is TRBJ1-1; D uncertain. V was pared by 2 bases and J by 3 bases, with 13 bases between. The germline CDR1 and CDR2 sequences are SQVTM and ANQGSEA. The CDR3 sequence is 14 residues long. Here the CDR3 reads CSVESPGRDTEAFF. The DNA of the CDR3 is TGCAGCGTTGAAAGTCCGGGCCGGGACACTGAAGCTTTCTTT.

This clone has a handful of counts. The chain recombines TRBV16 with TRBJ2-7; D remains unclear. The CDR3 runs to 16 residues. Per the germline V gene, CDR1 is KGHSY and CDR2 is FQNENV. V dropped 3 bases and J dropped 2 bases, with 17 bases sitting between them. The CDR3 nucleotides are TGTGCCAGCAGCCACCACACCAGCATCGCCCCCTACGAGCAGTACTTC. This codes for CASSHHTSIAPYEQYF.